The TCR beta chain described here comes from a study of blood T cell repertoires in COVID-19. Repertoires were generated with immunoSEQ multiplex PCR, while TCRdb's copy carries only in-frame clones and drops some. The sample carries hundreds of thousands of clones, just under 90% recorded once. The Seattle patients, enrolled during active infection, were followed longitudinally. With 5 bases removed from V and 0 bases from J, the gap between germline ends came to 5 bases. The CDR3 sequence is 14 residues long. Germline values: CDR1 SGHTA, CDR2 FQGNSA. The chain combines TRBV7-2 with TRBJ1-6; D remains ambiguous. This receptor was taken from a woman aged 30 to 39 with COVID-19, enrolled during active disease. Sequenced material: peripheral blood. In nucleotides, the CDR3 is TGTGCCAGCAGCGGGAGCTCCTATAATTCACCCCTCCACTTT. Its protein is CASSGSSYNSPLHF. Full variable domain (outside the CDR3, taken from reference TRBV7-2 and TRBJ1-6): GAGVSQSPSNKVTEKGKDVELRCDPISGHTALYWYRQSLGQGLEFLIYFQGNSAPDKSGLPSDRFSAERTGGSVSTLTIQRTQQEDSAVYLCASSGSSYNSPLHFGNGTRLTVT.